This T cell receptor (beta chain) emerged from a study of blood T cell repertoires in COVID-19. Repertoires were generated with immunoSEQ multiplex PCR, while TCRdb's copy carries only in-frame clones and drops some. The profile shows about 190,000 clones, 84% of them singletons. CDR1 is GTSNPN, CDR2 SVGIG, per germline (reference sequence). The CDR3 is 15 amino acids. The trim removed 1 base at V and 4 bases at J, leaving 9 bases unmatched. Sequencing input: peripheral blood. V usage is TRBV30 and J usage is TRBJ2-7, with 8 bases aligning to TRBD1. The source is a human donor in a cohort sampled during active COVID-19. In DNA form, the CDR3 reads TGTGCCTGGAGTGCAGTCCGGGACAGGCCTTACGAGCAGTACGTC. Amino acids: CAWSAVRDRPYEQYV.